Presented here are 27 T cell receptor beta chains from one specimen sequenced in a study of T cells after yellow fever vaccination (dated by TCRdb to between 2018 and 2021). In light of the paper, this sample's treatment or condition label describes: live attenuated yellow fever vaccine strain. The library was obtained by 5' RACE. The instrument given in TCRdb is Illumina HiSeq 2500. TCRdb reran the public reads through fastp at Q25 and MiXCR, keeping productive beta chains. Rows are combined by CDR3 protein, so each entry shows the most common genes and DNA. Counted in this sample were 450,000 to 550,000 distinct CDR3 sequences; 15% to 20% of them appeared once. The top ten hold roughly an eighth of the sample. The sample in question was PBMCs, obtained 15 days after the yellow fever booster vaccination. These receptors all come from a man aged 25 to 40 who received the YFV17D yellow fever vaccine.

The rearrangement links TRBV20-1 to TRBJ2-1; 11 bases agree with TRBD2. V lost 2 bases and J lost 9; bases outside the gene matches: 6. Germline CDR1 reads DFQATT; CDR2 reads SNEGSKA (reference sequence). The CDR3 totals 14 residues. The CDR3 DNA reads TGCAGTGCTAGAATTAGCGGGAGGGCCTTTGAGCAGTTCTTC. This codes for CSARISGRAFEQFF.

This clonotype has more than one count but fewer than ten. This chain connects TRBV18 to TRBJ2-6, with D perhaps matching TRBD2 (5 bases). Trimming removed 10 bases at V and 1 base at J, with 11 bases between. Germline V gene lookup returns CDR1 KGHSH and CDR2 LQKENI. CDR3 size: 14 residues. CDR3 loop: CATPGRSGANVLTF. The CDR3 region has the DNA TGTGCCACCCCTGGGAGATCTGGGGCCAACGTCCTGACTTTC. The full variable domain, rest sourced from reference TRBV18 and TRBJ2-6, is NAGVMQNPRHLVRRRGQEARLRCSPMKGHSHVYWYRQLPEEGLKFMVYLQKENIIDESGMPKERFSAEFPKEGPSILRIQQVVRGDSAAYFCATPGRSGANVLTFGAGSRLTVL.

In this sample, this clonotype turned up a few times. This chain uses TRBV20-1 with TRBJ2-5; weak D call: TRBD1 (6 bases). The CDR3 extends over 13 amino acids. V was clipped by 0 bases and J by 3 bases, with 8 bases between them. CDR1 DFQATT and CDR2 SNEGSKA come from the germline V gene (reference sequence). As DNA, the CDR3 is TGCAGTGCTAGAGATAGGGGGAAAGAGACCCAGTACTTC. Protein: CSARDRGKETQYF.

This clonotype was counted only a few times. The V and J genes are TRBV7-2 and TRBJ1-2; D gene unclear. The V and J ends lost 5 bases and 4 bases respectively, with 11 bases between them. The CDR3 totals 13 residues. The germline gives CDR1 SGHTA, CDR2 FQGNSA. The CDR3 DNA is TGTGCCAGCAGCCCCGGGAATAGCTATGGCTACACCTTC. Amino acids: CASSPGNSYGYTF. The whole variable domain, filled in from reference TRBV7-2 and TRBJ1-2, reads GAGVSQSPSNKVTEKGKDVELRCDPISGHTALYWYRQSLGQGLEFLIYFQGNSAPDKSGLPSDRFSAERTGGSVSTLTIQRTQQEDSAVYLCASSPGNSYGYTFGSGTRLTVV.

The chain has TRBV12-3 or TRBV12-4 and TRBJ2-5; D assignment may be TRBD1 or TRBD2 (5 bases each). Trimming took 5 bases from V and 5 from J, leaving 15 bases between them. This CDR3 spans 14 amino acids. CDR3 amino acids: CASSTGTPRETQYF. CDR3 nucleotides: TGTGCCAGCAGTACCGGGACCCCCCGGGAGACCCAGTACTTC.

This clonotype was seen only a few times. The rearrangement links TRBV7-6 to TRBJ2-1, with D tentatively TRBD2 (5 bases). V was clipped by 5 bases and J by 4 bases, with 12 bases between them. Germline V gene data show CDR1 as SGHVS and CDR2 as FNYEAQ. This CDR3 region has 14 residues. For the CDR3, the DNA is TGTGCCAGCAGCCCGAAGCGGAGGTACAATGAGCAGTTCTTC. Translation gives CASSPKRRYNEQFF.

This clonotype showed up just a few times. The chain links TRBV30 to TRBJ2-1, with D uncertain. V lost 7 bases and J lost 8, with 15 bases in between. The CDR3 covers 12 residues. The germline V gene has CDR1 GTSNPN and CDR2 SVGIG (reference sequence). The CDR3 loop reads CAYQGGVDEQFF. CDR3 coding DNA: TGTGCCTATCAAGGTGGTGTCGATGAGCAGTTCTTC.

This clonotype came up many times. V is TRBV5-8 and J is TRBJ2-7; the match to TRBD2 covers 11 bases. CDR3 length: 14 residues. V trimming: 5 bases; J trimming: 2 bases; junction bases outside the gene matches: 3. Germline CDR1 SGHTS, CDR2 YDEGEE. The CDR3 nucleotides are TGTGCCAGCAGTTATAGCGGGAGGGCCTACGAGCAGTACTTC. Translated, it gives CASSYSGRAYEQYF.

The V and J genes are TRBV7-3 and TRBJ1-6; TRBD1 is a possible D gene (5 bases). Germline lookup yields CDR1 SGHTA and CDR2 FQGTGA. Trimming shortened V by 1 base and J by 7 bases, and 14 bases separated the two germline ends. This CDR3 spans 16 amino acids. The CDR3 DNA reads as TGTGCCAGCAGCTTAAAGAAGGGGAGGGCGAATTCACCCCTCCACTTT. Translating gives CASSLKKGRANSPLHF.

This chain joins TRBV6-1 and TRBJ2-7; 9 bases map to TRBD2. Germline V CDR1 and CDR2: MNHNS, SASEGT. The CDR3 contains 13 residues. The junction had 4 bases not matched to a gene; V was cut back by 4 bases and J by 6 bases. The CDR3 is CASSVRGRVEQYF. CDR3 bases: TGTGCCAGCAGTGTTCGCGGGAGGGTCGAGCAGTACTTC.

This clonotype has only one observation. A single base separates this from a much larger clone, so it may be a read error. V usage is TRBV20-1 and J usage is TRBJ2-7, with D perhaps being TRBD1 or TRBD2 (6 bases each). Trimming took off 3 bases at V and 5 bases at J, with 8 bases between the two ends. CDR1 DFQATT and CDR2 SNEGSKA come from the germline V gene (reference sequence). The length of the CDR3 is 11 residues. The CDR3 here is CSASGGHEQYF. The CDR3 DNA is TGCAGTGCTAGCGGGGGCCACGAGCAGTACTTC.

The DNA for the CDR3 is TGTGCCAGCAGCTCTCAGCCGTGGGGTCAGACGACAGACAATGAGCAGTTCTTC. It translates to CASSSQPWGQTTDNEQFF. V and J are TRBV7-3 and TRBJ2-1; the D gene is possibly TRBD1 (5 bases). The V end was cut by 4 bases, the J end by 5 bases, with 24 bases between. In germline, CDR1 is SGHTA, CDR2 FQGTGA. CDR3 length equals 18 residues.

The chain uses TRBV10-3 and TRBJ2-1; TRBD2 matches 8 bases. From germline, CDR1 is ENHRY and CDR2 SYGVKD. Trimming removed 4 bases from V and 5 bases from J; junction bases left unmatched: 10. The CDR3 has 16 amino acids. The CDR3 protein is CAISVGREAGNNEQFF. The CDR3 DNA is TGTGCCATCAGTGTCGGGCGGGAGGCCGGAAACAATGAGCAGTTCTTC.

This clonotype was counted a few times. Relative to the germline gene, one junction end is altered; a read error may explain this. The CDR3 DNA reads as TGTGCCAGCAGGTACTCGGCAGGGTCATCTGGAAACACCATATATTTT. This encodes CASRYSAGSSGNTIYF. The rearrangement uses TRBV6-5 and TRBJ1-3; maybe TRBD1 (5 bases). CDR3 length: 16 residues. Germline-derived CDR1 and CDR2 are MNHEY and SVGAGI.

This chain joins TRBV10-3 and TRBJ2-1, with D perhaps assigned TRBD1 or TRBD2 (5 bases each). Germline loops: CDR1 ENHRY, CDR2 SYGVKD. V was cut by 4 bases and J by 0 bases, with 13 bases left in between. The CDR3 covers 16 residues. The CDR3 region is CAISVGNGASYNEQFF. The CDR3 DNA reads as TGTGCCATCAGTGTGGGCAACGGGGCCTCCTACAATGAGCAGTTCTTC.

This clonotype was observed a handful of times. The genes are TRBV14 and TRBJ2-1; 11 nucleotides match TRBD2. V dropped 0 bases and J dropped 4; count of bases not matched to a gene: 8. The CDR3 totals 18 residues. The germline V gene encodes CDR1 SGHDN and CDR2 FVKESK. CDR3 DNA: TGTGCCAGCAGCCAAGATCCCCTACTAGCGGGGGCTTACAATGAGCAGTTCTTC. Its translation: CASSQDPLLAGAYNEQFF.

V usage is TRBV20-1 and J usage is TRBJ1-6, with TRBD1 as a possible D gene (6 bases). The length of the CDR3 is 16 residues. Germline CDR1 and CDR2: DFQATT and SNEGSKA (reference sequence). V lost 6 bases, J lost 14 bases, and 29 bases lay in between. The DNA of the CDR3 is TGCAGTGCGCCAGGGTGGGGCAGTGGGGCAAAGGGGGCCCTCCACTTT. Its translation is CSAPGWGSGAKGALHF.

J is TRBJ2-1 and V is TRBV20-1, with 12 bases fitting TRBD2. The ends lost 3 bases at V and 5 bases at J; junction bases unmatched: 2. This CDR3 region has 14 residues. Germline V lookup: CDR1 DFQATT, CDR2 SNEGSKA (reference sequence). The CDR3 loop is CSASPSGRDNEQFF. CDR3 coding DNA: TGCAGTGCTAGTCCTAGCGGGAGGGACAATGAGCAGTTCTTC.

The chain couples TRBV28 to TRBJ2-5, with TRBD2 matching over 9 bases. CDR1 is MDHEN, CDR2 SYDVKM, per germline. V trimming: 6 bases; J trimming: 4 bases; junction bases outside the gene matches: 6. This CDR3 has 14 residues. CDR3 protein: CASSSSGNRETQYF. Here the CDR3 DNA reads TGTGCCAGCAGCTCTAGCGGGAATCGAGAGACCCAGTACTTC.

This clonotype has more than one count but fewer than ten. The genes are TRBV7-8 and TRBJ2-7; D possibly corresponds to TRBD2 (5 bases). Germline V gene lookup returns CDR1 SGHVS and CDR2 FQNEAQ. V lost 1 base, J lost 6 bases, and 13 bases lay in between. The CDR3 totals 14 residues. The CDR3 loop is CASSLGSLRGEQYF. In DNA form, the CDR3 reads TGTGCCAGCAGCTTAGGTAGCCTTCGGGGCGAGCAGTACTTC.

This clonotype has only a few counts. This chain connects TRBV24-1 to TRBJ2-3; TRBD2 agrees at 13 bases. This CDR3 contains 16 residues. Germline CDR1 is KGHDR and CDR2 is SFDVKD. The V and J ends lost 7 bases and 1 base, in that order; junction bases with no gene match: 4. CDR3 residues: CATSTSGRVGTDTQYF. CDR3 in DNA: TGTGCCACCAGCACTAGCGGGAGGGTCGGCACAGATACGCAGTATTTT.

The V gene is TRBV6-5, the J gene TRBJ1-5, with TRBD1 as a possible D gene (6 bases). V was pared by 6 bases and J by 5 bases, with 14 bases between. The CDR3 length is 14 residues. The germline V gene encodes CDR1 MNHEY and CDR2 SVGAGI. CDR3: CASRYTGNDQPQHF. Here the CDR3 DNA reads TGTGCCAGCAGATACACAGGGAACGATCAGCCCCAGCATTTT.

There are a few counts of this clonotype. This chain connects TRBV5-1 to TRBJ2-3; D may be TRBD1 (5 bases). Germline CDR1 is SGHRS and CDR2 is YFSETQ. This CDR3 is 14 amino acids long. Trimming cost V 4 bases and J 3 bases, with 12 bases left between them. The CDR3 reads CASSGYSGTDTQYF. The CDR3 coding sequence is TGCGCCAGCAGCGGCTACTCAGGGACAGATACGCAGTATTTT. Full variable domain (missing parts from reference TRBV5-1 and TRBJ2-3): KAGVTQTPRYLIKTRGQQVTLSCSPISGHRSVSWYQQTPGQGLQFLFEYFSETQRNKGNFPGRFSGRQFSNSRSEMNVSTLELGDSALYLCASSGYSGTDTQYFGPGTRLTVL.

The chain has TRBV7-8 and TRBJ2-7; D is undetermined. Trimming removed 0 bases at V and 3 bases at J, with 9 bases between. The CDR3 has 14 amino acids. Germline CDR1 and CDR2: SGHVS and FQNEAQ. The CDR3: CASSLAHRDYEQYF. The CDR3 DNA follows: TGTGCCAGCAGCTTAGCGCATAGGGACTACGAGCAGTACTTC.

There are a few counts of this clonotype. The chain uses TRBV5-1 and TRBJ2-1, with 7 bases aligning to TRBD1. V was clipped by 3 bases and J by 9 bases; unmatched bases: 6. CDR1 is SGHRS, CDR2 YFSETQ, per germline. The CDR3 has 13 amino acids. CDR3: CASSSGTVSEQFF. The CDR3 DNA reads as TGCGCCAGCAGCTCGGGGACAGTTAGTGAGCAGTTCTTC.

This clonotype was observed a handful of times. The rearrangement links TRBV6-5 to TRBJ2-5; no clear D. This CDR3 is 15 amino acids long. Trimming removed 0 bases from V and 7 bases from J, with 15 bases in between. Per germline, CDR1 MNHEY and CDR2 SVGAGI. CDR3: CASSYSIAVATTQYF. CDR3 sequence (DNA): TGTGCCAGCAGTTACTCGATTGCAGTGGCTACGACCCAGTACTTC.

The genes are TRBV20-1 and TRBJ2-1, with D perhaps matching TRBD2 (6 bases). The length of the CDR3 is 13 residues. The germline V gene has CDR1 DFQATT and CDR2 SNEGSKA (reference sequence). Between the trimmed V and J ends, which lost 3 bases and 16 bases, there was a span of 22 bases. For the CDR3, the DNA is TGCAGTGCTAGTCAAGGCACCCCGGGAGCTTACTTCTTC. It encodes CSASQGTPGAYFF.